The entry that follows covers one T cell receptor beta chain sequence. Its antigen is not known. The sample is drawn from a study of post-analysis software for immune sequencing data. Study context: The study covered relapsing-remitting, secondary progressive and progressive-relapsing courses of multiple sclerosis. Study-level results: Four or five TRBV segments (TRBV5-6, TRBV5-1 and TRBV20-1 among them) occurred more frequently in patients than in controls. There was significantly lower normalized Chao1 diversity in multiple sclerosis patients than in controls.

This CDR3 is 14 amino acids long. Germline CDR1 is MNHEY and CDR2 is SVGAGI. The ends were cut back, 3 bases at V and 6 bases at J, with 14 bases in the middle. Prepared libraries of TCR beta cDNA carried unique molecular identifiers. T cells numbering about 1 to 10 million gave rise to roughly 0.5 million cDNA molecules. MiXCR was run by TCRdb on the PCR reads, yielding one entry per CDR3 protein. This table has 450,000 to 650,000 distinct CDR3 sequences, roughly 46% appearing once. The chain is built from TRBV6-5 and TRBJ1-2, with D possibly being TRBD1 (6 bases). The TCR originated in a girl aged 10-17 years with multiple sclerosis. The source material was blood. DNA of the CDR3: TGTGCCAGCAGTTATGTCGCAGGGGAGGATGGCTACACCTTC. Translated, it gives CASSYVAGEDGYTF.